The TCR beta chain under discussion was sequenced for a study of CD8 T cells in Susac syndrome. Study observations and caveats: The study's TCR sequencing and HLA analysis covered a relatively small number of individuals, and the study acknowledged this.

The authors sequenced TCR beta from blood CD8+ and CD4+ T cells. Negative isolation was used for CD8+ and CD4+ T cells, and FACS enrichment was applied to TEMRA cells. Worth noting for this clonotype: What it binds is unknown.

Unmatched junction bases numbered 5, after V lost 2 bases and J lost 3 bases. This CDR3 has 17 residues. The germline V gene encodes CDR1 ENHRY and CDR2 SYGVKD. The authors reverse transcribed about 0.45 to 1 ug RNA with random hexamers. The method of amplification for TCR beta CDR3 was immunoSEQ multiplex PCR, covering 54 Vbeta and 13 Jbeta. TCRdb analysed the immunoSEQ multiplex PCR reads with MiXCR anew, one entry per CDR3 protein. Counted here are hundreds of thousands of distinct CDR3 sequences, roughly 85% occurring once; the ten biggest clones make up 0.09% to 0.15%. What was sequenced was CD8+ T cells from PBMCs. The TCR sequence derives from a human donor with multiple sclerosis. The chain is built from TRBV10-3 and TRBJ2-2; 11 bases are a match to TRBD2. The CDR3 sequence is CAISEVTSGGHTGELFF. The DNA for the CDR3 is TGTGCCATCAGTGAGGTCACTAGCGGGGGACACACCGGGGAGCTGTTTTTT.